The present entry profiles one T cell receptor beta chain with its context. The data are from a study of T cells expressing NK-cell markers. Study at large: Seven of eight sequenced donors tested HCMV-seropositive; one tested seronegative.

The germline CDR1 and CDR2 sequences are DFQATT and SNEGSKA (reference sequence). The CDR3 covers 15 residues. TCRdb reprocessed the 5' RACE reads and reports one entry per CDR3 protein, with no DNA. This sample's table reports hundreds of thousands of distinct CDR3 sequences. The sample consisted of blood T cells: a sorted CD56 or NKG2C T cell subset, CD4+ or CD8+ T cells, or bulk PBMC T cells (not recorded which). V usage is TRBV20-1 and J usage is TRBJ2-7; TCRdb names TRBD1, which stays unverified in the absence of DNA. The TCR was taken from a man younger than 30 in good health. This chain's CDR3 is CSARDQTGSSYEQYF.